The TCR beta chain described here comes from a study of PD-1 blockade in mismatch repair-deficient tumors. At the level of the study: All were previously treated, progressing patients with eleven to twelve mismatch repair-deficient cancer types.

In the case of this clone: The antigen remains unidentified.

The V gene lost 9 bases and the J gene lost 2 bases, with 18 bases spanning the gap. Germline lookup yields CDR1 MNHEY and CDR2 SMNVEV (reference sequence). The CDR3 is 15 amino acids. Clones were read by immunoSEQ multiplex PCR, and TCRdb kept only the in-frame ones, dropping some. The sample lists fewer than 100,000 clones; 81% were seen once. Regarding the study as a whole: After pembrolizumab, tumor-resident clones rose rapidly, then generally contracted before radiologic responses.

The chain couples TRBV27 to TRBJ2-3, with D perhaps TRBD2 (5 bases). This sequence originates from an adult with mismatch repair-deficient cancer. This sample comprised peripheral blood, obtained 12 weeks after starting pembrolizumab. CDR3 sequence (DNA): TGTGCCAGTCATCCATTAGCGATGGTCACAGATACGCAGTATTTT. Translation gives CASHPLAMVTDTQYF.